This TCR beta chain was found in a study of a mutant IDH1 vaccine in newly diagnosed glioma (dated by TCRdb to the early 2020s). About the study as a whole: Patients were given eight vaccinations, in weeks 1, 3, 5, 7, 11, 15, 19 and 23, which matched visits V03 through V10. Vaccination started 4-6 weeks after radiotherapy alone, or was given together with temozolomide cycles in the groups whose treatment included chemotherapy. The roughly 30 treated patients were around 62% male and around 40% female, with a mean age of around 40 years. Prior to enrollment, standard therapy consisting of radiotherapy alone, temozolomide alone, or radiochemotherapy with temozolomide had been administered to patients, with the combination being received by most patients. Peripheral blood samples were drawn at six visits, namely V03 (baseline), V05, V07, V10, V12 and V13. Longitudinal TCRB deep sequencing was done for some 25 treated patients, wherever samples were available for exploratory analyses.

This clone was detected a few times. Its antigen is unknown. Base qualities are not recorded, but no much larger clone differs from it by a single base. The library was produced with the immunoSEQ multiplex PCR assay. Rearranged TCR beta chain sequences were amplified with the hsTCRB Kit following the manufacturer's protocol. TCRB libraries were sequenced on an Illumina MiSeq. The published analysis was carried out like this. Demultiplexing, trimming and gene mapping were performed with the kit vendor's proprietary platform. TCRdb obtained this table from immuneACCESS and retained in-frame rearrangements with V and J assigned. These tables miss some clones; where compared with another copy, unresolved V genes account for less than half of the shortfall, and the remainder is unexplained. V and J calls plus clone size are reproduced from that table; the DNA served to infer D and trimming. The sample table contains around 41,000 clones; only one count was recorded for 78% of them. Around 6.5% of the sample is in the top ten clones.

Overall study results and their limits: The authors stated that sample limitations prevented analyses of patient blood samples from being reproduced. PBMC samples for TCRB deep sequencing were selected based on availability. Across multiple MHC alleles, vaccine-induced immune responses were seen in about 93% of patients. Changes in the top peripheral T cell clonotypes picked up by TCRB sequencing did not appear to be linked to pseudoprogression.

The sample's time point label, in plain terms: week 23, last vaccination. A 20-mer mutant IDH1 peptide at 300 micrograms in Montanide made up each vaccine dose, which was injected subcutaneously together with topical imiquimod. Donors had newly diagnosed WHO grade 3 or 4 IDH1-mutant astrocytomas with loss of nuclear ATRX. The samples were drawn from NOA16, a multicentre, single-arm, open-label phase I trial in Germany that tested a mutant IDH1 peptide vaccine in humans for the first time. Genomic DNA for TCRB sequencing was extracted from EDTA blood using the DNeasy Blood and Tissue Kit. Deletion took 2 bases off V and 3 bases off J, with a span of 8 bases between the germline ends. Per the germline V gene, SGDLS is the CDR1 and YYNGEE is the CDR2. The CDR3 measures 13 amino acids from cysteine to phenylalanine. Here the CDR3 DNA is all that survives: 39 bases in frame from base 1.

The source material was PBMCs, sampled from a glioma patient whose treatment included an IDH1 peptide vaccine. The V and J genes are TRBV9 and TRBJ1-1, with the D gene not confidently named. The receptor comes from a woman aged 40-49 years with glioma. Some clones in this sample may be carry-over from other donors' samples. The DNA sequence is TGTGCCAGCAGCGTCCTGCCGGACACTGAAGCTTTCTTT. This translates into CASSVLPDTEAFF.